Each of the 9 T cell receptor beta chains below was sequenced from the same sample in a study of T cell changes during pregnancy in multiple sclerosis. Assay used: immunoSEQ multiplex PCR; TCRdb lists only in-frame clones, some missing. The sample holds 69,000 or so clones, approximately 92% seen once. Specimen: peripheral blood, collected before pregnancy. Source of these receptors: a female donor with multiple sclerosis, enrolled in a pregnancy study.

The gene calls are TRBV7-9 and TRBJ2-7; 8 bases agree with TRBD2. The germline gives CDR1 SEHNR, CDR2 FQNEAQ (reference sequence). This CDR3 region has 14 residues. V trimming: 3 bases; J trimming: 2 bases; junction bases outside the gene matches: 3. As DNA, the CDR3 is TGTGCCAGCAGCTTGGCGGGAGGAACCTACGAGCAGTACTTC. It specifies CASSLAGGTYEQYF.

The chain couples TRBV28 to TRBJ1-5; D is possibly TRBD1 (5 bases). This CDR3 region has 15 residues. Germline loops: CDR1 MDHEN, CDR2 SYDVKM. Trimming left V 3 bases short and J 0 bases short, with 9 bases between. The CDR3 protein is CASSFLQGSNQPQHF. CDR3 DNA sequence: TGTGCCAGCAGTTTTCTCCAGGGTAGCAATCAGCCCCAGCATTTT.

In this sample, this clone turned up once. The J gene is TRBJ1-2, the V gene TRBV11-2; D not resolved. The V gene lost 5 bases and the J gene lost 0 bases, with 13 bases spanning the gap. The germline V gene has CDR1 SGHAT and CDR2 FQNNGV. CDR3 length equals 15 residues. CDR3 coding DNA: TGTGCCAGCAGCGACCGGGTTGAAGCTAACTATGGCTACACCTTC. Translation gives CASSDRVEANYGYTF.

This chain links TRBV5-6 with TRBJ2-7, with TRBD2 matching over 11 bases. Germline V lookup: CDR1 SGHDT, CDR2 YYEEEE. V gave up 6 bases and J gave up 5 bases; unmatched junction bases: 7. This CDR3 spans 14 amino acids. CDR3 DNA sequence: TGTGCCAGCACCTTACTAGCGGGAGTGGACGAGCAGTACTTC. This codes for CASTLLAGVDEQYF. The full variable domain, with the rest looked up from reference TRBV5-6 and TRBJ2-7, is DAGVTQSPTHLIKTRGQQVTLRCSPKSGHDTVSWYQQALGQGPQFIFQYYEEEERQRGNFPDRFSGHQFPNYSSELNVNALLLGDSALYLCASTLLAGVDEQYFGPGTRLTVT.

The V gene is TRBV2, the J gene TRBJ2-5; D may be TRBD2 (6 bases). The germline V and J ends were trimmed by 6 bases and 5 bases, with 16 bases remaining between them. Germline V gene sequence: CDR1 SNHLY, CDR2 FYNNEI. The CDR3 runs 14 residues. CDR3 amino acids: CASSLGGSEETQYF. The DNA for the CDR3 is TGTGCCAGCAGCCTTGGAGGGTCTGAGGAGACCCAGTACTTC.

The rearrangement links TRBV19 to TRBJ1-5; 7 bases align to TRBD1. V shed 4 bases, J shed 0 bases, and the junction held 12 bases outside the gene matches. Germline V gene data show CDR1 as LNHDA and CDR2 as SQIVND (reference sequence). The CDR3 runs 18 residues. CDR3 DNA sequence: TGTGCCAGTAGTAGTGGGACAGCGACCAAATATAGCAATCAGCCCCAGCATTTT. Translated: CASSSGTATKYSNQPQHF.

A word on this clone: Mismatch with germline at one junction end may stem from a read error. The sample has other DNA sequences that encode this CDR3 too. The chain couples TRBV9 to TRBJ1-1; 8 positions agree with TRBD1. Germline V lookup: CDR1 SGDLS, CDR2 YYNGEE. CDR3 size: 14 residues. The CDR3 loop is CASSVAGGGTEAFF. CDR3 bases: TGCGCCAGCAGCGTAGCAGGGGGCGGCACTGAAGCTTTCTTT. The full variable domain, its missing parts supplied by reference TRBV9 and TRBJ1-1, is DSGVTQTPKHLITATGQRVTLRCSPRSGDLSVYWYQQSLDQGLQFLIQYYNGEERAKGNILERFSAQQFPDLHSELNLSSLELGDSALYFCASSVAGGGTEAFFGQGTRLTVV.

V and J are TRBV7-2 and TRBJ1-5; 7 bases are a match to TRBD1. J lost 7 bases, V lost 5 bases, and 5 bases had no gene match. The CDR3 loop spans 13 amino acids. Germline V gene lookup returns CDR1 SGHTA and CDR2 FQGNSA. The CDR3 sequence: CASSQGGGQPQHF. In DNA form, the CDR3 reads TGTGCCAGCAGCCAAGGGGGCGGGCAGCCCCAGCATTTT.

The gene calls are TRBV5-4 and TRBJ2-3, with 11 bases identical to TRBD1. CDR3 size: 16 residues. J was trimmed by 3 bases and V by 2 bases; bases with no gene match: 5. Germline loops: CDR1 SGHNT, CDR2 YYREEE (reference sequence). The DNA for the CDR3 is TGTGCCAGCAGCTTCGGGACAGGGGGGTGGACAGATACGCAGTATTTT. Protein product: CASSFGTGGWTDTQYF. The variable domain in full, completed from reference TRBV5-4 and TRBJ2-3, reads ETGVTQSPTHLIKTRGQQVTLRCSSQSGHNTVSWYQQALGQGPQFIFQYYREEENGRGNFPPRFSGLQFPNYSSELNVNALELDDSALYLCASSFGTGGWTDTQYFGPGTRLTVL.